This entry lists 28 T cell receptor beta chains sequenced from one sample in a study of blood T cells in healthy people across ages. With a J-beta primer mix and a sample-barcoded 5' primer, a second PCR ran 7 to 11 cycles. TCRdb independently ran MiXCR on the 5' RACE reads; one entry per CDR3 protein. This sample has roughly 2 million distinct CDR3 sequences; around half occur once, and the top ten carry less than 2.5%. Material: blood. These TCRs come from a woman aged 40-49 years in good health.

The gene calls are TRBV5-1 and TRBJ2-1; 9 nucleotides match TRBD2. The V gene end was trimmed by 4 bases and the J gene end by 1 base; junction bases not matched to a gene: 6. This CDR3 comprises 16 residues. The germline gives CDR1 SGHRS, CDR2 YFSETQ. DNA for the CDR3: TGCGCCAGCAGCCCTGGGACTAGCTTGTCCTACAATGAGCAGTTCTTC. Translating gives CASSPGTSLSYNEQFF.

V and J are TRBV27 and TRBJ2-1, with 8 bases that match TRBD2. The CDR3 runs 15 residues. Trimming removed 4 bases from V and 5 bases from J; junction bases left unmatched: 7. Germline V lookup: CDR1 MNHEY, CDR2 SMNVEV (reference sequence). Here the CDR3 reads CASSSRGGGNNEQFF. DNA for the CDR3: TGTGCCAGCAGTTCCCGGGGGGGTGGCAACAATGAGCAGTTCTTC.

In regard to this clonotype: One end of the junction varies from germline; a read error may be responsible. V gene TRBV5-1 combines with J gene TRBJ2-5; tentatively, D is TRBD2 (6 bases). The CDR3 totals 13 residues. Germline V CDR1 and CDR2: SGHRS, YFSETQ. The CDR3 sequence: CAGGKATRETLYF. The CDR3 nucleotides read TGCGCCGGCGGGAAGGCCACCCGGGAGACCCTGTACTTC.

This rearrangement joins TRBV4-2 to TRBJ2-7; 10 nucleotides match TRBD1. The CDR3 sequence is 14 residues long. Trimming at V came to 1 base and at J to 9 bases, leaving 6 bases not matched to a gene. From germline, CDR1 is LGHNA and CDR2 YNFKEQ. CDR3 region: CASSQGLGDRGQYF. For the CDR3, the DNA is TGTGCCAGCAGCCAAGGGTTGGGGGACAGGGGGCAGTACTTC.

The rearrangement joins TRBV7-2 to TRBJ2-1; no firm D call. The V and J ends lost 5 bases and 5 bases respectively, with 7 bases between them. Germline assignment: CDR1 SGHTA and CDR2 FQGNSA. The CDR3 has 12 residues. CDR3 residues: CASSIHDNEQFF. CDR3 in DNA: TGTGCCAGCAGCATACACGACAATGAGCAGTTCTTC.

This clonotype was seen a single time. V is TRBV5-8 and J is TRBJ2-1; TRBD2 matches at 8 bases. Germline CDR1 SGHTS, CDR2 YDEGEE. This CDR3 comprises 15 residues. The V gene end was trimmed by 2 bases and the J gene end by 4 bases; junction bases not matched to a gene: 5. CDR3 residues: CASSFERGIYNEQFF. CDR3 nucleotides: TGTGCCAGCAGCTTCGAGCGGGGGATTTACAATGAGCAGTTCTTC.

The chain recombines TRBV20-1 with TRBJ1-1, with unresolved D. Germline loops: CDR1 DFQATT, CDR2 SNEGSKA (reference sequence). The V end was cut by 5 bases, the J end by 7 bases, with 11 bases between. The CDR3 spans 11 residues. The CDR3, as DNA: TGCAGTGCTCCGAGTCCGGGTGAAGCTTTCTTT. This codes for CSAPSPGEAFF.

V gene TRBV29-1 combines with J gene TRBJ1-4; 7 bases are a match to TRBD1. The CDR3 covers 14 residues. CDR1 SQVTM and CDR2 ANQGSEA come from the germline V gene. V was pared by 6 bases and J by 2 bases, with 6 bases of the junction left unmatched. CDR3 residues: CSVEPRGTNEKLFF. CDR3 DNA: TGCAGCGTAGAGCCCAGGGGGACTAATGAAAAACTGTTTTTT.

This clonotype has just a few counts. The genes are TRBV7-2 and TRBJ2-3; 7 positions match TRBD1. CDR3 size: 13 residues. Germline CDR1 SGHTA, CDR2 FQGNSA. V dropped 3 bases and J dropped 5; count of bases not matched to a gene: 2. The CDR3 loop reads CASSFQGVDTQYF. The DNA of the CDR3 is TGTGCCAGCAGCTTCCAGGGGGTAGATACGCAGTATTTT.

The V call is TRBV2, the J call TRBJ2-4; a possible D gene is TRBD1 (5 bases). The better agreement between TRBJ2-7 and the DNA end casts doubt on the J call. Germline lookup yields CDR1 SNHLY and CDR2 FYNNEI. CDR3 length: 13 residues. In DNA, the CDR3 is TGTGCCAGCAGCCGACAGATTCTCTACGAGCAGTACTTC. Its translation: CASSRQILYEQYF.

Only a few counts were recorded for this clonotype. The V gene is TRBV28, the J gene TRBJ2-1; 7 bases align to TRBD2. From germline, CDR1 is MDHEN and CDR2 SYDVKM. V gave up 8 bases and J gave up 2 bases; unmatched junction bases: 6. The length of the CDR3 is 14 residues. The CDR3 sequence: CASGRGGPYNEQFF. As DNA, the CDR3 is TGTGCCAGCGGGAGGGGAGGCCCCTACAATGAGCAGTTCTTC.

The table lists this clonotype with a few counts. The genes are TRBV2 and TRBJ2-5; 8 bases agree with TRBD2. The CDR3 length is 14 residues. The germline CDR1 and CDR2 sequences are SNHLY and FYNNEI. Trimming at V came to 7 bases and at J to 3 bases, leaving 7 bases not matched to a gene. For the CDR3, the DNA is TGTGCCAGCACTACGGTAGCGGGGAAAGAGACCCAGTACTTC. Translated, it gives CASTTVAGKETQYF.

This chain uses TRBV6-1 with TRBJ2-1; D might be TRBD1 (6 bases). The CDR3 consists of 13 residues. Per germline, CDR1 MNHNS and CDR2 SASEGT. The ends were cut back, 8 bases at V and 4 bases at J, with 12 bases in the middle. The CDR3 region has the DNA TGTGCCAGCCTCGGACAGCGGTACAATGAGCAGTTCTTC. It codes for CASLGQRYNEQFF.

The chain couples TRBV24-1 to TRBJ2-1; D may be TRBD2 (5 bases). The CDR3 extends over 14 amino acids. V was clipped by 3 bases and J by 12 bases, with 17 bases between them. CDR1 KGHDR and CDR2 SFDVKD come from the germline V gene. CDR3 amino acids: CATSDPPRGVGQFF. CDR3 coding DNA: TGTGCCACCAGTGATCCTCCTCGGGGAGTTGGGCAGTTCTTC.

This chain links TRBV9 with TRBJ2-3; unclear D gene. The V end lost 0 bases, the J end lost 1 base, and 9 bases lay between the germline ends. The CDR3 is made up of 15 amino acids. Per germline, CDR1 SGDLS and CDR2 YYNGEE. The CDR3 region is CASSVEGFRTDTQYF. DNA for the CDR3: TGTGCCAGCAGCGTAGAGGGATTTCGCACAGATACGCAGTATTTT.

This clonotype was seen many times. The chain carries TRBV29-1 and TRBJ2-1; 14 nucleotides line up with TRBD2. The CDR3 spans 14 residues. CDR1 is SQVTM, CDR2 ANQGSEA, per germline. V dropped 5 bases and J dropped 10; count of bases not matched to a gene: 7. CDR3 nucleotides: TGCAGCGTTATCAGACTAGCGGGGGGGCAAGAGCAGTTCTTC. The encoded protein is CSVIRLAGGQEQFF.

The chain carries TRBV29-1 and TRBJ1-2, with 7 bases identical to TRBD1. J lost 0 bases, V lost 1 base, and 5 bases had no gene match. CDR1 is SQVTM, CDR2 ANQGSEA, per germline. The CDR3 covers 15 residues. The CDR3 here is CSVEGDSPSNYGYTF. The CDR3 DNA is TGCAGCGTTGAAGGGGACAGCCCTTCTAACTATGGCTACACCTTC.

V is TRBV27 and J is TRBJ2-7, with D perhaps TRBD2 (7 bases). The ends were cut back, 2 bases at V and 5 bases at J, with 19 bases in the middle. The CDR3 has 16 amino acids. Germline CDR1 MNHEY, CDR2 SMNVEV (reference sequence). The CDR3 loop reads CASSLGPGGLWDEQYF. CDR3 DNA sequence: TGTGCCAGCAGTTTAGGCCCCGGGGGGCTCTGGGACGAGCAGTACTTC.

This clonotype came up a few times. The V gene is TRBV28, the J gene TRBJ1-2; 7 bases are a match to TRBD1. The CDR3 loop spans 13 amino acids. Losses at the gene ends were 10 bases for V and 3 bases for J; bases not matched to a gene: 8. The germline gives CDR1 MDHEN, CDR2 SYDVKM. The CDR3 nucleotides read TGTGCCACCCGACAGGGTTGGGACTATGGCTACACCTTC. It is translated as CATRQGWDYGYTF.

The CDR3 loop reads CASSTAGAKFDTQYF. CDR3 nucleotides: TGTGCCAGCAGCACCGCAGGGGCCAAGTTTGATACGCAGTATTTT. This rearrangement joins TRBV11-2 to TRBJ2-3; D is perhaps TRBD1 (6 bases). Germline lookup yields CDR1 SGHAT and CDR2 FQNNGV. V was shortened by 5 bases and J by 6 bases, with 18 bases between the two germline ends. The CDR3 runs 15 residues. The entire variable domain, with the rest obtained from reference TRBV11-2 and TRBJ2-3, is as follows: EAGVAQSPRYKIIEKRQSVAFWCNPISGHATLYWYQQILGQGPKLLIQFQNNGVVDDSQLPKDRFSAERLKGVDSTLKIQPAKLEDSAVYLCASSTAGAKFDTQYFGPGTRLTVL.

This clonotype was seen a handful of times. In nucleotides, the CDR3 is TGTGCCAGCAGCCGACAGGGCGCAAAGACCCAGTACTTC. Its translation is CASSRQGAKTQYF. The chain joins TRBV7-9 to TRBJ2-5, with 7 nucleotides matching TRBD1. V shed 5 bases and J 6 bases; nucleotides not matched to a gene: 6. The CDR3 runs to 13 residues. Germline loops: CDR1 SEHNR, CDR2 FQNEAQ (reference sequence).

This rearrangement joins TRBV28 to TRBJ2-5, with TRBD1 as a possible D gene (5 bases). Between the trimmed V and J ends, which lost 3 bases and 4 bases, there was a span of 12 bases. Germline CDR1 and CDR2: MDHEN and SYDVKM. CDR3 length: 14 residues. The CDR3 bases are TGTGCCAGCAGTTTCCTGCAGGGTAGAGAGACCCAGTACTTC. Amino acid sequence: CASSFLQGRETQYF.

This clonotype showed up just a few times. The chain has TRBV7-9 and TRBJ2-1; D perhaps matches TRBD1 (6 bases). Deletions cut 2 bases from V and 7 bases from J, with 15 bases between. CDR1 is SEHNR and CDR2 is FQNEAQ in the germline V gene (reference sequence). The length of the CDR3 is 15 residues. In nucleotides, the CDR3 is TGTGCCAGCAGCTTAACCGCCGTAAGGGGGAATGAGCAGTTCTTC. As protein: CASSLTAVRGNEQFF. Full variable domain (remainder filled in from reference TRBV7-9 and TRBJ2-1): DTGVSQNPRHKITKRGQNVTFRCDPISEHNRLYWYRQTLGQGPEFLTYFQNEAQLEKSRLLSDRFSAERPKGSFSTLEIQRTEQGDSAMYLCASSLTAVRGNEQFFGPGTRLTVL.

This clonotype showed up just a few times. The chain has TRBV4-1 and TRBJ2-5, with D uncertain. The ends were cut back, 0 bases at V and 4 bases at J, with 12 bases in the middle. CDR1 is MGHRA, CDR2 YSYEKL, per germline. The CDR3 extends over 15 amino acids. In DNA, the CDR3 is TGCGCCAGCAGCCAAGATCTTCATTTGGGAGAGACCCAGTACTTC. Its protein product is CASSQDLHLGETQYF.

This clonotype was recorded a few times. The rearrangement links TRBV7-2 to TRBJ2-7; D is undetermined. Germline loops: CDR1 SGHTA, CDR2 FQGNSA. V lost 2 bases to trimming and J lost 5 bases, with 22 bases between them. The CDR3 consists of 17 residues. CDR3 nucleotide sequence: TGTGCCAGCAGCTTATGGTCCGGCGTCCCGGTATCCCACGAGCAGTACTTC. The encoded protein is CASSLWSGVPVSHEQYF.

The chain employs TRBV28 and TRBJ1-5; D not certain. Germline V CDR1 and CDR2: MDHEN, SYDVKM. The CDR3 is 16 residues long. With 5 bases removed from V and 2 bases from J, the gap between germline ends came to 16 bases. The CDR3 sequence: CASSLRLTGGNQPQHF. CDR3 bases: TGTGCCAGCAGTCTACGACTCACTGGGGGCAATCAGCCCCAGCATTTT.

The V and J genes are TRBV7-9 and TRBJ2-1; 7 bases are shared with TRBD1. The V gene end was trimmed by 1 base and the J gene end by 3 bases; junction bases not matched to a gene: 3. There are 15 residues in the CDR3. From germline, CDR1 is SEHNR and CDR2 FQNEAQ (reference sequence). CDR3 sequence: CASSLVGTDYNEQFF. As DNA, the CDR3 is TGTGCCAGCAGCTTAGTGGGGACAGACTACAATGAGCAGTTCTTC.

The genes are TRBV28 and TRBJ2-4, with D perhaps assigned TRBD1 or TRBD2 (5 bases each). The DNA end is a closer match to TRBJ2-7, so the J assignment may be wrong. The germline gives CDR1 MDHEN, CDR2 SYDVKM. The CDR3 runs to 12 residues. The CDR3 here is CASSFQGAEQYF. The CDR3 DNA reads TGTGCCAGCAGTTTCCAGGGAGCCGAGCAGTACTTC.